Below are 8 T cell receptor beta chains sequenced from a single sample in a study of T-cell reconstitution after alpha-beta-depleted transplantation in children. For TCRbeta, the library was prepared with unique molecular identifiers. Using its own MiXCR run on the PCR reads, TCRdb lists one record per CDR3 protein. This sample carries 130,000 to 150,000 distinct CDR3 sequences, around 10% of them seen once, and the ten largest clones take 15% to 20%. The source material was PBMCs, mostly from graft donor cells, sampled 180 days after TCRalphabeta/CD19-depleted stem cell transplant. These receptors came from a female patient aged 2 to 10 who had a stem cell transplant for congenital amegakaryocytic thrombocytopenia, so the T cells may come from the graft donor.

There are many counts of this clonotype. This chain connects TRBV20-1 to TRBJ1-1; 7 nucleotides align to TRBD1. This CDR3 has 17 amino acids. Germline assignment: CDR1 DFQATT and CDR2 SNEGSKA (reference sequence). After removal of 1 base from V and 1 base from J, the junction contained 12 bases not matched to a gene. CDR3 bases: TGCAGTGCTAGAGGTTTTATCAGGGGGAGTTCGAACACTGAAGCTTTCTTT. Its translation: CSARGFIRGSSNTEAFF.

This clonotype occurred many times. V is TRBV20-1 and J is TRBJ2-3, with unresolved D. Trimming left V 0 bases short and J 1 base short, with 5 bases between. Germline CDR1 reads DFQATT; CDR2 reads SNEGSKA (reference sequence). This CDR3 has 13 residues. CDR3 DNA sequence: TGCAGTGCTAGAGATCCCCGCACAGATACGCAGTATTTT. This codes for CSARDPRTDTQYF.

This clonotype was seen at least ten times. The CDR3 DNA is TGTGCCATCAGCAATGACATTGGTCTCAACGAGCAGTACTTC. Translating it yields CAISNDIGLNEQYF. This sequence joins TRBV10-3 and TRBJ2-7; D not resolved. With 6 bases removed from V and 5 bases from J, the gap between germline ends came to 17 bases. The CDR3 contains 14 residues. Germline V gene lookup returns CDR1 ENHRY and CDR2 SYGVKD.

This clonotype has a count of ten or more. V is TRBV27 and J is TRBJ1-3; D is unresolved. The CDR3 spans 16 residues. From germline, CDR1 is MNHEY and CDR2 SMNVEV (reference sequence). Trimming left V 2 bases short and J 1 base short, with 12 bases between. This CDR3 is CASSLTRLGSGNTIYF. CDR3 bases: TGTGCCAGCAGTTTAACTCGTCTTGGGTCTGGAAACACCATATATTTT.

This clonotype appeared many times. The rearrangement uses TRBV29-1 and TRBJ1-1, with D tentatively TRBD1 (6 bases). The CDR3 loop spans 13 amino acids. Germline V gene data show CDR1 as SQVTM and CDR2 as ANQGSEA. V lost 6 bases and J 4 bases, leaving 15 bases between the germline ends. In nucleotides, the CDR3 is TGCAGCGTCCATATACAGGGTAGCACTGAAGCTTTCTTT. Translating it yields CSVHIQGSTEAFF.

This clonotype was found many times. The chain carries TRBV27 and TRBJ1-6; D may be TRBD1 (6 bases). The V gene's germline CDR1 is MNHEY and CDR2 SMNVEV (reference sequence). Trimming took 2 bases from V and 6 from J, leaving 8 bases between them. The CDR3 has 14 residues. The DNA for the CDR3 is TGTGCCAGCAGTTTAGGGGGCGCTAATTCACCCCTCCACTTT. It translates to CASSLGGANSPLHF.

This clonotype was seen a handful of times. The rearrangement joins TRBV19 to TRBJ1-1, with 9 bases matching TRBD1. The junction had 4 bases not matched to a gene; V was cut back by 3 bases and J by 8 bases. This CDR3 region has 13 residues. From germline, CDR1 is LNHDA and CDR2 SQIVND (reference sequence). The CDR3 sequence: CASSMDRGPEAFF. Written as DNA, the CDR3 is TGTGCCAGTAGTATGGACAGGGGTCCCGAAGCTTTCTTT.

This clonotype has a count of ten or more. This chain uses TRBV21-1 with TRBJ2-5; the table's D call, TRBD1, was not checked against the DNA. TRBV21-1 is tagged as a pseudogene. CDR3 length: 16 amino acids. The CDR3 DNA reads TGTGCCAGCAGCCCCGGCCGTGAAGAATACCAAGAGACCCAGTACTTC. Protein product: CASSPGREEYQETQYF.